This T cell receptor (beta chain) was sequenced during a study of a mutant IDH1 vaccine in newly diagnosed glioma. On the study more broadly: The earlier regimen, radiotherapy, temozolomide, or both, was most often both. Study observations and caveats: Changes in top peripheral clonotypes did not appear linked to pseudoprogression.

Generated by immunoSEQ multiplex PCR, the TCRdb table keeps only in-frame clones and is missing some. The sample holds about 88,000 clones; approximately 80% are singletons and the top ten take less than 5.5%. Stated time point: baseline, week 1 (first vaccination visit). The treatment was: pre-vaccination baseline after standard-of-care therapy. There were new WHO grade 3 or 4 astrocytomas in the donors, and these were IDH1-mutant and ATRX-lost. On this clone itself: Its cognate antigen is unknown.

The germline V gene has CDR1 SNHLY and CDR2 FYNNEI. V was pared by 4 bases and J by 6 bases, with 10 bases between. The CDR3 contains 14 residues. The rearrangement links TRBV2 to TRBJ2-6; D is ambiguous. This clonotype originated in a man aged 35-49 years with glioma. Some clones in this sample may be carry-over from other donors' samples. The specimen comprised PBMCs, sampled from a glioma patient treated with radiotherapy, temozolomide or both. The CDR3 DNA is TGTGCCAGCAGTGGATTAACGGCGGCCAACGTCCTGACTTTC. Translated, it gives CASSGLTAANVLTF.